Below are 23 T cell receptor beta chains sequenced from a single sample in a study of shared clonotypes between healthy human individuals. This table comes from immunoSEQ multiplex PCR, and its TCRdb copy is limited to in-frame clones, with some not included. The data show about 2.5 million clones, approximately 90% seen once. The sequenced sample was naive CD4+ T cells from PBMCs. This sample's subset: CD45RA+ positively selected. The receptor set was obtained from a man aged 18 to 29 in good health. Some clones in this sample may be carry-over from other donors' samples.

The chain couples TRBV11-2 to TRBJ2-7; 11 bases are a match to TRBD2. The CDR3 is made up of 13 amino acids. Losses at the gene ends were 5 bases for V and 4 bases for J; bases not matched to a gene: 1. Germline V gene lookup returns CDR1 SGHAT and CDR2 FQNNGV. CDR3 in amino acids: CASSVAGGYEQYF. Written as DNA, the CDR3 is TGTGCCAGCAGCGTAGCGGGAGGGTACGAGCAGTACTTC. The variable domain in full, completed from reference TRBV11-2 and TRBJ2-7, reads EAGVAQSPRYKIIEKRQSVAFWCNPISGHATLYWYQQILGQGPKLLIQFQNNGVVDDSQLPKDRFSAERLKGVDSTLKIQPAKLEDSAVYLCASSVAGGYEQYFGPGTRLTVT.

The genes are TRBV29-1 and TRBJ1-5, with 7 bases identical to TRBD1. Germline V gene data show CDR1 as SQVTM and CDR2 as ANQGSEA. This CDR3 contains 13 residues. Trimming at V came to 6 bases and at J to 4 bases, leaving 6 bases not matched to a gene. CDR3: CSVRQGQNQPQHF. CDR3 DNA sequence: TGCAGCGTCAGACAGGGCCAGAATCAGCCCCAGCATTTT.

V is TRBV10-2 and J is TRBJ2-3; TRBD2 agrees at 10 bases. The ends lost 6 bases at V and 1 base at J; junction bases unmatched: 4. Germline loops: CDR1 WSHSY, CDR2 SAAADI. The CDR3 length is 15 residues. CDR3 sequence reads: CASSDLAGGTDTQYF. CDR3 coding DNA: TGCGCCAGCAGCGATCTAGCGGGGGGCACAGATACGCAGTATTTT.

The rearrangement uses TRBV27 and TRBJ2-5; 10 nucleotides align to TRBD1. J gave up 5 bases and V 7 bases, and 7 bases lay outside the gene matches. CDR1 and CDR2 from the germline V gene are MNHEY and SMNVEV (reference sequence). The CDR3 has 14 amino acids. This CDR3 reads CASTPTGGRETQYF. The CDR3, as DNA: TGTGCCAGCACCCCGACAGGGGGCCGGGAGACCCAGTACTTC.

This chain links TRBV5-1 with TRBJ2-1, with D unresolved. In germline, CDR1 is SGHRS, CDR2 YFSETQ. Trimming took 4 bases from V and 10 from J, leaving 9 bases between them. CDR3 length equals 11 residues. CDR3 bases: TGCGCCAGCAGCGTACCCGGGGAGCAGTTCTTC. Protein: CASSVPGEQFF.

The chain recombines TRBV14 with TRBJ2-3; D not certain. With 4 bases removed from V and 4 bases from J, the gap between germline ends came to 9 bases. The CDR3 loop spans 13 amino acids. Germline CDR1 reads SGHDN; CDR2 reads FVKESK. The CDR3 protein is CASSRYWSDTQYF. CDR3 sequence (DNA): TGTGCCAGCAGCCGCTACTGGTCAGATACGCAGTATTTT.

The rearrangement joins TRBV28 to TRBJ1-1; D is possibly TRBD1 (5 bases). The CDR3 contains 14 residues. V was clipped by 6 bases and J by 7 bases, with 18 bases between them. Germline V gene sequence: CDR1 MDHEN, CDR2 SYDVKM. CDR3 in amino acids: CASSLNPWDGEAFF. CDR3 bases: TGTGCCAGCAGCCTAAACCCATGGGACGGTGAAGCTTTCTTT.

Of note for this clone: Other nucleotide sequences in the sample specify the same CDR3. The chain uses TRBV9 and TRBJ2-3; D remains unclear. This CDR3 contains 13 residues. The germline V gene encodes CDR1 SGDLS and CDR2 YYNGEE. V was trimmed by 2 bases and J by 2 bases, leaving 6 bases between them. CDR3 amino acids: CASSVPPTDTQYF. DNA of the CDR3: TGTGCCAGCAGCGTCCCACCCACAGATACGCAGTATTTT.

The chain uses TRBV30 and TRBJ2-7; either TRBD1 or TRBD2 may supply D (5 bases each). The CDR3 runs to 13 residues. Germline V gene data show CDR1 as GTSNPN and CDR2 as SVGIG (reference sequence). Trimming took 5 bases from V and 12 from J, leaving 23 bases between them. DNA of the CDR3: TGTGCCTGGGCCCGTTTTCAGGGAAGTGGGGGGTACTTC. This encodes CAWARFQGSGGYF.

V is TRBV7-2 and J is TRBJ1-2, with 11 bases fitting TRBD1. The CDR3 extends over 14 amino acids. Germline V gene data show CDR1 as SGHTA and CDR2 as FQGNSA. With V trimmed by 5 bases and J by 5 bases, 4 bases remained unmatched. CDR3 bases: TGTGCCAGCAGCCCGGACAGGGGGCCATATGGCTACACCTTC. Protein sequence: CASSPDRGPYGYTF.

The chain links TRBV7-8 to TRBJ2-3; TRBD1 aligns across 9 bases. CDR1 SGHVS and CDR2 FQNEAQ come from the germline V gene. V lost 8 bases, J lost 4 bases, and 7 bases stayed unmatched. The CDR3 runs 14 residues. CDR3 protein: CASGPGQGADTQYF. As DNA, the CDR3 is TGTGCCAGCGGTCCGGGACAGGGTGCAGATACGCAGTATTTT. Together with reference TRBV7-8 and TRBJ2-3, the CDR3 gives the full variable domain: GAGVSQSPRYKVAKRGQDVALRCDPISGHVSLFWYQQALGQGPEFLTYFQNEAQLDKSGLPSDRFFAERPEGSVSTLKIQRTQQEDSAVYLCASGPGQGADTQYFGPGTRLTVL.

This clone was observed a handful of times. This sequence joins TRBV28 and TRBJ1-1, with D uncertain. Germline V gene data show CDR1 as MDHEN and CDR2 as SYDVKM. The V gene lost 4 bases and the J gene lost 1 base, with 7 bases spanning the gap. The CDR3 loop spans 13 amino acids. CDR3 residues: CASSYEWNTEAFF. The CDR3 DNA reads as TGTGCCAGCAGTTATGAGTGGAACACTGAAGCTTTCTTT. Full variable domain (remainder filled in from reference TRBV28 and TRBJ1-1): DVKVTQSSRYLVKRTGEKVFLECVQDMDHENMFWYRQDPGLGLRLIYFSYDVKMKEKGDIPEGYSVSREKKERFSLILESASTNQTSMYLCASSYEWNTEAFFGQGTRLTVV.

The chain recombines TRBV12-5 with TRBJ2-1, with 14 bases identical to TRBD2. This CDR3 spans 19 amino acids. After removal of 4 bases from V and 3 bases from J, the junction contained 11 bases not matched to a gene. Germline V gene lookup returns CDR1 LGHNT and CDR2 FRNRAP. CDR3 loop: CASGWGLAGAPPRYNEQFF. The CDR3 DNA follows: TGTGCTAGTGGTTGGGGACTAGCGGGAGCCCCGCCGCGCTACAATGAGCAGTTCTTC. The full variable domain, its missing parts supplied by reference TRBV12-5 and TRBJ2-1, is DARVTQTPRHKVTEMGQEVTMRCQPILGHNTVFWYRQTMMQGLELLAYFRNRAPLDDSGMPKDRFSAEMPDATLATLKIQPSEPRDSAVYFCASGWGLAGAPPRYNEQFFGPGTRLTVL.

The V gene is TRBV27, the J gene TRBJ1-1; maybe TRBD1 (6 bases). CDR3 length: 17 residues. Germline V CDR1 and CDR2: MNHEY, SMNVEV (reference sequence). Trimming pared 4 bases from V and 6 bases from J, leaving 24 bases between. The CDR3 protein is CASSSDRSTHVGAEAFF. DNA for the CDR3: TGTGCCAGCAGTTCGGACAGATCTACCCATGTTGGGGCTGAAGCTTTCTTT.

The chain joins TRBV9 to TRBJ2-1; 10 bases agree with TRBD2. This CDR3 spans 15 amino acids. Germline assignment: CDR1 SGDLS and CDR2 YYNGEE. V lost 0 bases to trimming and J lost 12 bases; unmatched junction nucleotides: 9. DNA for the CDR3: TGTGCCAGCAGCGTAGGCCCTAGCGGGAGTATGAGGCAGTTCTTC. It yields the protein CASSVGPSGSMRQFF.

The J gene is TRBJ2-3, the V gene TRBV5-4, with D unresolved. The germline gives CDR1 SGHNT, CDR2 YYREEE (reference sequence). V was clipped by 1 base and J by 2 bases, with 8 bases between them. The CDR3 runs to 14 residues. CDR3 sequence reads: CASSLNSFTDTQYF. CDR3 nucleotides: TGTGCCAGCAGCTTGAACAGCTTCACAGATACGCAGTATTTT. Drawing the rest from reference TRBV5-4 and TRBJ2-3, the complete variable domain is ETGVTQSPTHLIKTRGQQVTLRCSSQSGHNTVSWYQQALGQGPQFIFQYYREEENGRGNFPPRFSGLQFPNYSSELNVNALELDDSALYLCASSLNSFTDTQYFGPGTRLTVL.

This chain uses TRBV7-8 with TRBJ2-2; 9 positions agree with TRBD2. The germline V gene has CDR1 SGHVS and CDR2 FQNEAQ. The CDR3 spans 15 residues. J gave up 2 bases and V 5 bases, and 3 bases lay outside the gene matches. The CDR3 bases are TGTGCCAGCAGCGGGACTAGCTATAACACCGGGGAGCTGTTTTTT. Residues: CASSGTSYNTGELFF.

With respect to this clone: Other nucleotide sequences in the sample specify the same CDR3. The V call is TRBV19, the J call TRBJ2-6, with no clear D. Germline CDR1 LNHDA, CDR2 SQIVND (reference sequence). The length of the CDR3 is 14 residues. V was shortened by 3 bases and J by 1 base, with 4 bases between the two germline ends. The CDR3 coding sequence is TGTGCCAGTAGTATGGTTTCTGGGGCCAACGTCCTGACTTTC. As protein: CASSMVSGANVLTF.

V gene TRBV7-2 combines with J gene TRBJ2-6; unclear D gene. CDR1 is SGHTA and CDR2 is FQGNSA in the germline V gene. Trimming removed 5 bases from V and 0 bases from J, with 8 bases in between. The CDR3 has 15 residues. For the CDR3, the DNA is TGTGCCAGCAGCCCTACCCGCTCTGGGGCCAACGTCCTGACTTTC. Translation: CASSPTRSGANVLTF.

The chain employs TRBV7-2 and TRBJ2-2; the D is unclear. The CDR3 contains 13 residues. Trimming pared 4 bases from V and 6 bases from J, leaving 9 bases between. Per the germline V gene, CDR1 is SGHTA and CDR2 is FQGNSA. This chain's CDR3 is CASSSGPAGELFF. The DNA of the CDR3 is TGTGCCAGCAGCTCCGGACCCGCCGGGGAGCTGTTTTTT.

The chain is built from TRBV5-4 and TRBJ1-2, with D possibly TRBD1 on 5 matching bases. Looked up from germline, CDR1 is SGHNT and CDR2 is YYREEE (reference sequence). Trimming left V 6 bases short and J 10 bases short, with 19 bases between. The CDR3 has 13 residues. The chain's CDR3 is CASTPGQGLLYTF. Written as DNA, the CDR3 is TGTGCCAGCACCCCGGGTCAGGGACTCCTCTACACCTTC.

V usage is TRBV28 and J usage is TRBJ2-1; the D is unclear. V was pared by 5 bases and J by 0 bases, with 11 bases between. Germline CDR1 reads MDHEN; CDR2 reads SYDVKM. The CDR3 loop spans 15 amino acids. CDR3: CASSPVEISYNEQFF. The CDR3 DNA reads TGTGCCAGCAGTCCGGTAGAAATCTCCTACAATGAGCAGTTCTTC.

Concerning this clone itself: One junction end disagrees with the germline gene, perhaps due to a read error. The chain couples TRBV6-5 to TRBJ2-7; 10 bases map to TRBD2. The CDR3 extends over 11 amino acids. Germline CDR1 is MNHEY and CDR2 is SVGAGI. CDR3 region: CASSSGTSEIF. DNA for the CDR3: TGTGCCAGCAGTTCCGGGACTAGCGAAATCTTC.